A selection of T cell receptor beta chains follows, all from one sample in a study of cytomegalovirus exposure and HLA in healthy donors. Clones were sequenced by immunoSEQ multiplex PCR, and TCRdb holds only the in-frame ones, with some missing. The sample shows over 200,000 clones, 70% of them seen only once. Sequencing was done on a sample of PBMCs. Receptors were obtained from a middle-aged man in good health and CMV-seropositive. Each CDR3 is given with its conserved first and last residue. The order of the fields is V gene, J gene, CDR3 protein.

v_gene: TRBV28
j_gene: TRBJ2-5
CDR3aa: CASSLIGTAETQYF

v_gene: TRBV7-2
j_gene: TRBJ1-1
CDR3aa: CASSFSREVFF

v_gene: TRBV6-5
j_gene: TRBJ1-2
CDR3aa: CASRTGTGPLRGYTF

v_gene: TRBV5-5
j_gene: TRBJ1-1
CDR3aa: CASSLRTGEAFF

v_gene: TRBV6-1
j_gene: TRBJ1-1
CDR3aa: CASSSGQNTEAFF

v_gene: TRBV7-6
j_gene: -
CDR3aa: CASSLRTESYEQYF

v_gene: TRBV2
j_gene: TRBJ2-1
CDR3aa: CASTTDRYNEQFF

v_gene: TRBV7-6
j_gene: TRBJ2-7
CDR3aa: CASSPLAGAPYEQYF

v_gene: TRBV5-4
j_gene: TRBJ1-5
CDR3aa: CASSLAGSKQPQHF

v_gene: TRBV9
j_gene: TRBJ1-2
CDR3aa: CASSVSGGGYTF

v_gene: TRBV19
j_gene: TRBJ1-2
CDR3aa: CASSIGQEYGYTF

v_gene: TRBV28
j_gene: TRBJ1-2
CDR3aa: CASSNREMGGYTF

v_gene: TRBV5-1
j_gene: TRBJ2-7
CDR3aa: CASSAGQGGYEQYF

v_gene: TRBV6-5
j_gene: TRBJ1-1
CDR3aa: CASSYSGGLNTEAFF

v_gene: TRBV4-1
j_gene: TRBJ1-2
CDR3aa: CASSQAGGAGGYTF

v_gene: TRBV6-1
j_gene: -
CDR3aa: CASSEPLAGVLDEQYF

v_gene: TRBV5-4
j_gene: TRBJ1-6
CDR3aa: CASSLAGTPNSPLHF

v_gene: TRBV2
j_gene: TRBJ1-1
CDR3aa: CASGRDTEAFF

v_gene: TRBV28
j_gene: TRBJ2-3
CDR3aa: CASSIGQFQVDTQYF

v_gene: TRBV7-8
j_gene: TRBJ2-7
CDR3aa: CASSLEGSKRPYEQYF

v_gene: TRBV7-9
j_gene: TRBJ1-2
CDR3aa: CASTIGTGADYGYTF

v_gene: TRBV5-1
j_gene: TRBJ1-2
CDR3aa: CASSQTGDYGYTF

v_gene: TRBV27
j_gene: TRBJ1-6
CDR3aa: CASSSWDISNSPLHF

v_gene: TRBV15
j_gene: TRBJ2-1
CDR3aa: CATSRVGQGSHEQFF

v_gene: TRBV6-6
j_gene: TRBJ1-2
CDR3aa: CASERGDGYTF

v_gene: TRBV5-1
j_gene: TRBJ2-1
CDR3aa: CASSLARLANEQFF

v_gene: TRBV9
j_gene: TRBJ2-5
CDR3aa: CASSVGGTGQETQYF

v_gene: TRBV5-8
j_gene: TRBJ1-2
CDR3aa: CASIRRGGLLGYGYTF

v_gene: TRBV27
j_gene: TRBJ1-1
CDR3aa: CASSPDTWNTEAFF

v_gene: TRBV6-1
j_gene: TRBJ1-2
CDR3aa: CASSERGGVQVYGYTF

v_gene: TRBV5-4
j_gene: TRBJ1-2
CDR3aa: CASSYTGGNGYTF

v_gene: TRBV19
j_gene: TRBJ2-5
CDR3aa: CASSLGLAGGVQETQYF

v_gene: TRBV7-9
j_gene: TRBJ2-3
CDR3aa: CSSSLALSGAGGHTQYF

v_gene: TRBV6-1
j_gene: TRBJ2-7
CDR3aa: CASAPARVGLEQYF

v_gene: TRBV5-8
j_gene: TRBJ1-4
CDR3aa: CASSLGDRVEKLFF

v_gene: TRBV5-1
j_gene: TRBJ2-3
CDR3aa: CASRLAGGKTDTQYF

v_gene: TRBV15
j_gene: TRBJ1-4
CDR3aa: CATSRGPGGTSGEKLFF

v_gene: TRBV10-1
j_gene: TRBJ2-2
CDR3aa: CASSGEGTGELFF

v_gene: TRBV7-2
j_gene: TRBJ2-5
CDR3aa: CASSWGLAGVGETQYF

v_gene: TRBV7-6
j_gene: TRBJ1-6
CDR3aa: CASSLDRGSPLHF

v_gene: TRBV7-2
j_gene: TRBJ2-3
CDR3aa: CASSRLVTDTQYF

v_gene: TRBV4-1
j_gene: TRBJ2-7
CDR3aa: CASSQGSSRTHLYEQYF

v_gene: TRBV7-9
j_gene: TRBJ1-1
CDR3aa: CASSSGQGRMNTEAFF

v_gene: TRBV4-2
j_gene: TRBJ2-7
CDR3aa: CASSQPRDRDYRVSVGQYF

v_gene: TRBV11-3
j_gene: TRBJ1-3
CDR3aa: CASSSWALRGNTIYF

v_gene: TRBV5-4
j_gene: TRBJ1-2
CDR3aa: CASSLPAGRGYTF

v_gene: TRBV7-7
j_gene: TRBJ2-1
CDR3aa: CASSLVAGSYNEQFF

v_gene: TRBV7-9
j_gene: TRBJ2-1
CDR3aa: CASSSRPGQGANEQFF

v_gene: TRBV2
j_gene: TRBJ2-4
CDR3aa: CASSETSRPIQYF

v_gene: TRBV29-1
j_gene: TRBJ2-7
CDR3aa: CSVGHRLSYEQYF

v_gene: TRBV5-1
j_gene: -
CDR3aa: CASSRNGQAFYEQYF

v_gene: TRBV28
j_gene: TRBJ2-6
CDR3aa: CASSGGAAGANVLTF

v_gene: TRBV7-9
j_gene: TRBJ1-2
CDR3aa: CASSIGTAINYGYTF

v_gene: TRBV6-1
j_gene: TRBJ1-1
CDR3aa: CASSSWDKNTEAFF

v_gene: TRBV4-3
j_gene: TRBJ1-1
CDR3aa: CASSHPPPGRGGNTEAFF

v_gene: TRBV28
j_gene: TRBJ2-2
CDR3aa: CASRLPLGEAVELFF

v_gene: TRBV18
j_gene: TRBJ2-3
CDR3aa: CASSPVPGLAVTDTQYF

v_gene: TRBV4-1
j_gene: TRBJ2-5
CDR3aa: CASSQAGKYQETQYF

v_gene: TRBV7-2
j_gene: TRBJ1-5
CDR3aa: CASRGDSNQPQHF

v_gene: TRBV5-1
j_gene: TRBJ1-4
CDR3aa: CASSLGPTGNEKLFF